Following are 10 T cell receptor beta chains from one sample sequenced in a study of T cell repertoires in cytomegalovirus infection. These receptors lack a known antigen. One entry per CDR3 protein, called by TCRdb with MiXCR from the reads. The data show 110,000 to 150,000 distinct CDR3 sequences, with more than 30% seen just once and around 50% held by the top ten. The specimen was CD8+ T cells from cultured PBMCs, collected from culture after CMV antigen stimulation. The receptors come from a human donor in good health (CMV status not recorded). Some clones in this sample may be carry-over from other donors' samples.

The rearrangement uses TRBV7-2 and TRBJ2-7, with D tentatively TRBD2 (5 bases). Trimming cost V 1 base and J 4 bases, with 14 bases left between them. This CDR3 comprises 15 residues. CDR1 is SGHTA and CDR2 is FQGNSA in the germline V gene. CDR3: CASSLVAGSGYEQYF. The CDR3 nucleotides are TGTGCCAGCAGCTTAGTAGCCGGGTCGGGGTACGAGCAGTACTTC.

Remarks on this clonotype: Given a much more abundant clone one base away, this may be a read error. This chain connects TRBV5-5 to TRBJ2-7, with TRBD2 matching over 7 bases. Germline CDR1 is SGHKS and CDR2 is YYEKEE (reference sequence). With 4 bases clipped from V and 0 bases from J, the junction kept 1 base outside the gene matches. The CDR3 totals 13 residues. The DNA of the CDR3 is TGTGCCAGCAGCGGGGGGGTCTCCTACGAGCAGTACTTC. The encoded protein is CASSGGVSYEQYF.

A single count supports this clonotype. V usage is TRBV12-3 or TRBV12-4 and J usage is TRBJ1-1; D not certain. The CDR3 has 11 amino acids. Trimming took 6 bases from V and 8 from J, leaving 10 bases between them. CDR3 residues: CASRGAIEAFF. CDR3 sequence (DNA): TGTGCCAGCAGGGGAGCCATAGAAGCTTTCTTT.

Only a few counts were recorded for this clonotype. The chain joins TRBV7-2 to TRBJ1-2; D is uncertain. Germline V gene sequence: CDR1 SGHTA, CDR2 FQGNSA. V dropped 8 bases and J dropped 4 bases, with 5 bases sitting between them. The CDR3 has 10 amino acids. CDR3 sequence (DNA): TGTGCCAGCGGGGTCTATGGCTACACCTTC. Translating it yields CASGVYGYTF.

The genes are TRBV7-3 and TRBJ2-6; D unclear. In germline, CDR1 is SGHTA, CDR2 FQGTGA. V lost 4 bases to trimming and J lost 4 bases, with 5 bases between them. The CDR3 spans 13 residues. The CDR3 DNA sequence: TGTGCCAGCAGCTCCTCAGGGGCCAACGTCCTGACTTTC. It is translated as CASSSSGANVLTF.

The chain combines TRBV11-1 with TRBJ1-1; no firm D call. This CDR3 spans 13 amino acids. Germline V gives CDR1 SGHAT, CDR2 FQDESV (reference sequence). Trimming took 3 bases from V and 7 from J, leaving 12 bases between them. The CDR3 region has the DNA TGTGCCAGCAGCTTGACACCGGCAGGTGAAGCTTTCTTT. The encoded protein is CASSLTPAGEAFF. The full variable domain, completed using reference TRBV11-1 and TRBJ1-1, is EAEVAQSPRYKITEKSQAVAFWCDPISGHATLYWYRQILGQGPELLVQFQDESVVDDSQLPKDRFSAERLKGVDSTLKIQPAELGDSAMYLCASSLTPAGEAFFGQGTRLTVV.

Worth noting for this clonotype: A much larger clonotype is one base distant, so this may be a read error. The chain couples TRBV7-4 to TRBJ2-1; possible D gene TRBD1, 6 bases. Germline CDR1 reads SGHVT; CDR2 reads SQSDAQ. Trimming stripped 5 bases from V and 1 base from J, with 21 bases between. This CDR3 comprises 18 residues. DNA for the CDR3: TGTGCCAGCAGCACGCTAGATTCCGGGACACTATCCTACAATGAGCAGTTCTTC. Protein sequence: CASSTLDSGTLSYNEQFF.

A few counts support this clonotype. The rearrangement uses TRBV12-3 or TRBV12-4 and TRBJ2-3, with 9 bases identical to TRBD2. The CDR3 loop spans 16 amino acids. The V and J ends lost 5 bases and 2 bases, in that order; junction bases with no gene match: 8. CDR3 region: CASSARRGGDTDTQYF. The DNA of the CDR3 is TGTGCCAGCAGTGCTCGTCGCGGGGGGGACACAGATACGCAGTATTTT.

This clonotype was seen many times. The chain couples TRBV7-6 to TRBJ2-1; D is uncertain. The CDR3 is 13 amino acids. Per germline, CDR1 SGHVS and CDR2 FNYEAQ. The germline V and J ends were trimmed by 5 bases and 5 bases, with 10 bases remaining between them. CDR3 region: CASSPAPHNEQFF. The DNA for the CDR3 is TGTGCCAGCAGCCCGGCCCCACACAATGAGCAGTTCTTC.

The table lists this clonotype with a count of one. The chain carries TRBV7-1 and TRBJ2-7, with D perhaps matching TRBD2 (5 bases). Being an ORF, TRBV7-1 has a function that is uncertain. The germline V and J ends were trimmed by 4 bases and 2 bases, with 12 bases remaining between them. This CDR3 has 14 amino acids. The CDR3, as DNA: TGTGCCAGCAGCTGGGGTGGGGAGCCCTACGAGCAGTACTTC. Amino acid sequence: CASSWGGEPYEQYF.